The T cell receptor (beta chain) described here comes from a study of blood T cell repertoires in COVID-19. Study summary: Sites across the United States, Italy and Spain contributed samples from acute and convalescent COVID-19. Sources were T cells, B-cell-depleted T cells, or PBMCs; the material itself was cDNA or gDNA.

Assay: immunoSEQ multiplex PCR; the TCRdb copy retains only in-frame clones and omits some. The sample lists hundreds of thousands of clones, about 90% occurring once. Recovered status applied to Cohort 3 donors who had two consecutive negative PCRs. It also applied to those with clearance or with symptom resolution. Trimming removed 0 bases from V and 3 bases from J; junction bases left unmatched: 7. The CDR3 sequence is 16 residues long. Germline values: CDR1 SGDLS, CDR2 YYNGEE. The clonotype was recovered from a man aged 25-40 years who had recovered from COVID-19. V and J are TRBV9 and TRBJ2-5, with 8 nucleotides matching TRBD2. Sequenced sample: PBMCs or T cells enriched from blood (not recorded which). This CDR3 is CASSVALAGPEETQYF. The CDR3 DNA follows: TGTGCCAGCAGCGTAGCATTAGCGGGGCCCGAAGAGACCCAGTACTTC.